The text below deals with one TCR beta chain. The source of the sample is a study of blood T cell repertoires in COVID-19. Study as a whole: Spain, Italy and the United States supplied samples that represented acute and convalescent COVID-19. Sources were T cells, B-cell-depleted T cells, or PBMCs; the material itself was cDNA or gDNA.

This CDR3 is 18 amino acids long. The germline V and J ends were trimmed by 3 bases and 5 bases, with 23 bases remaining between them. Germline CDR1 is LNHDA and CDR2 is SQIVND (reference sequence). Authors' processing steps: Researchers report that nucleated cell counts were estimated from reference gene primer amplification. Clones were sequenced by immunoSEQ multiplex PCR, and TCRdb holds only the in-frame ones, with some missing. V, J and clone size are taken as reported in that table, and D and trimming were inferred from the DNA itself. The repertoire includes a few hundred thousand clones, approximately 82% of them detected once, and 9.7% sits in the top ten.

Sequencing input: peripheral blood. V is TRBV19 and J is TRBJ2-1; TRBD2 might be the D (7 bases). The TCR was taken from a man over 45 with active or convalescent COVID-19. CDR3 protein: CASSIGLFRGGRDNEQFF. DNA of the CDR3: TGTGCCAGTAGTATTGGTCTATTTAGGGGGGGCCGGGACAATGAGCAGTTCTTC. Looking up the rest from reference TRBV19 and TRBJ2-1 gives the full variable domain: DGGITQSPKYLFRKEGQNVTLSCEQNLNHDAMYWYRQDPGQGLRLIYYSQIVNDFQKGDIAEGYSVSREKKESFPLTVTSAQKNPTAFYLCASSIGLFRGGRDNEQFFGPGTRLTVL.